This record looks at one T cell receptor (beta chain) sequence and its context. CDR1 and CDR2 (germline): SGHDT, YYEEEE. This CDR3 has 14 amino acids. The ends lost 3 bases at V and 1 base at J; junction bases unmatched: 2. These data originate in a study of control samples from healthy donors and cancer patients. TCRdb keeps only in-frame clones here, not all; method: immunoSEQ multiplex PCR. The repertoire holds 400,000 to 500,000 clones, around 90% seen once, with about 6.3% in the top ten. Sequencing was done on a sample of PBMCs. This TCR was recovered from a man aged 40-55 years with head and neck cancer. The chain recombines TRBV5-6 with TRBJ1-2; 8 nucleotides align to TRBD1. The CDR3, as DNA: TGTGCCAGCAGCTGGGACAGGAGTAACTATGGCTACACCTTC. Translating gives CASSWDRSNYGYTF.